The clone carrying this TCR beta chain was seen only a few times. This specimen comes from a study of T cells after somatic rescue of genetic block. The junction had 8 bases not matched to a gene; V was cut back by 4 bases and J by 5 bases. Germline CDR1 and CDR2: SGDLS and YYNGEE. This CDR3 has 16 amino acids. Sequencing used immunoSEQ multiplex PCR; TCRdb keeps in-frame clones, though not all of them. The sample includes fewer than 15,000 clones, around 72% of them seen just once. The sequence was obtained from a boy between 10 and 17 years old. The rearrangement uses TRBV9 and TRBJ2-1, with 11 nucleotides matching TRBD2. Sequenced input: peripheral blood mononuclear cells (PBMCs). CDR3 nucleotides: TGTGCCAGCAGCTTCTTAACTAGCGGGGGCAACAATGAGCAGTTCTTC. Its translation: CASSFLTSGGNNEQFF.